This TCR beta chain derives from a study of T cell repertoires in cytomegalovirus infection. This clonotype was observed many times. Its antigen remains unidentified. With 4 bases clipped from V and 6 bases from J, the junction kept 10 bases outside the gene matches. This CDR3 contains 16 residues. Germline V gene data show CDR1 as SGHTA and CDR2 as FQGTGA. TCRdb re-called the reads through MiXCR, storing one row per CDR3 protein. Counted here are 490,000 or so distinct CDR3 sequences, approximately 10% occurring once; the ten biggest clones make up 9.5% to 13%. Overall study findings and caveats: CMV-specific TCR beta clonotypes restricted by HLA-C dominated the ex vivo response.

The receptor was isolated from a human donor in good health (CMV status not recorded). Some clones in this sample may be carry-over from other donors' samples. This chain links TRBV7-3 with TRBJ2-2; 8 bases align to TRBD1. Sequencing was performed on PBMCs. CDR3 residues: CASSSRTGSTPGELFF. The CDR3 DNA sequence: TGTGCCAGCAGCTCGAGGACAGGGAGTACTCCCGGGGAGCTGTTTTTT. The whole variable domain, remainder taken from reference TRBV7-3 and TRBJ2-2, is GAGVSQTPSNKVTEKGKYVELRCDPISGHTALYWYRQSLGQGPEFLIYFQGTGAADDSGLPNDRFFAVRPEGSVSTLKIQRTERGDSAVYLCASSSRTGSTPGELFFGEGSRLTVL.